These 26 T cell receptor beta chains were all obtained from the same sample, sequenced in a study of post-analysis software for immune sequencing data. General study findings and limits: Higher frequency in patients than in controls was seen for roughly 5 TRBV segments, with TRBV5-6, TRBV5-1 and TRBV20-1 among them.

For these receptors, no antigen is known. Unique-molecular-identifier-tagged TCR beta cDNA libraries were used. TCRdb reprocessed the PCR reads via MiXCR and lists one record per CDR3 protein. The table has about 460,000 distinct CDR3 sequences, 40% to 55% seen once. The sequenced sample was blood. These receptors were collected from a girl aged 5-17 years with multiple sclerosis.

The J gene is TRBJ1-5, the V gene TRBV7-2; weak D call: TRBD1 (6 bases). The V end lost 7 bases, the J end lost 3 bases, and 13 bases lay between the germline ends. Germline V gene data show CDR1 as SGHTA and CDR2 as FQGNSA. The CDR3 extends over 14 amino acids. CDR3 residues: CASTVDSPNQPQHF. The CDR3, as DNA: TGTGCCAGCACCGTGGACAGTCCCAATCAGCCCCAGCATTTT.

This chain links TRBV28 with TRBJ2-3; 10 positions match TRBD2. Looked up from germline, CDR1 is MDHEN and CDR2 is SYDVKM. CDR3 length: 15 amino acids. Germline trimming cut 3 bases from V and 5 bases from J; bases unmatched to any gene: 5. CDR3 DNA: TGTGCCAGCAGTTTGAGTAGCGGGAGGCAAGATACGCAGTATTTT. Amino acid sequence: CASSLSSGRQDTQYF.

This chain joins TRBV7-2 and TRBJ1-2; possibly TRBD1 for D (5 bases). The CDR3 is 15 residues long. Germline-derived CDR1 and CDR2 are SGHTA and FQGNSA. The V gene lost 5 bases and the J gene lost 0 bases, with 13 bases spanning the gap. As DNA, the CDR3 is TGTGCCAGCAGCGCCTACATGGGGGCTAACTATGGCTACACCTTC. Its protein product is CASSAYMGANYGYTF. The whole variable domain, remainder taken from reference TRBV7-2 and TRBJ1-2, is GAGVSQSPSNKVTEKGKDVELRCDPISGHTALYWYRQSLGQGLEFLIYFQGNSAPDKSGLPSDRFSAERTGGSVSTLTIQRTQQEDSAVYLCASSAYMGANYGYTFGSGTRLTVV.

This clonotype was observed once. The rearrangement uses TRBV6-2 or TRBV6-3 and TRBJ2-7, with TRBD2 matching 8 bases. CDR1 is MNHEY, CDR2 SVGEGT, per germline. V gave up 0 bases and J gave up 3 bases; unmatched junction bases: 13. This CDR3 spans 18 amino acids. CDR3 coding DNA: TGTGCCAGCAGTTACTCGACTAGCGCCCAGTTACCCTTCTACGAGCAGTACTTC. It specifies CASSYSTSAQLPFYEQYF.

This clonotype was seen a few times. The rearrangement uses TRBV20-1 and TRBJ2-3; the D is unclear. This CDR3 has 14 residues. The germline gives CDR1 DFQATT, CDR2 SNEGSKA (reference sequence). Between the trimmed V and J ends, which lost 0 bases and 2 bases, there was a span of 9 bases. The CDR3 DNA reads TGCAGTGCTAGAGATTCGGCAGACACAGATACGCAGTATTTT. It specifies CSARDSADTDTQYF.

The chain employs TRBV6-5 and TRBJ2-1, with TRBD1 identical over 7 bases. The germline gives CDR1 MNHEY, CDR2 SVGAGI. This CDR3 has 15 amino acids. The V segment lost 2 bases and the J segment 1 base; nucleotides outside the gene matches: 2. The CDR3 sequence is CASSYDRASYNEQFF. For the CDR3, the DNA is TGTGCCAGCAGTTACGACAGGGCTTCCTACAATGAGCAGTTCTTC.

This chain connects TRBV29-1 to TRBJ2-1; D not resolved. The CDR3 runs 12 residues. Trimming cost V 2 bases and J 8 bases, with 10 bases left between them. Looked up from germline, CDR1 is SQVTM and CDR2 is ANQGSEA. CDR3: CSVEIVEYEQFF. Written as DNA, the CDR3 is TGCAGCGTTGAAATAGTAGAATATGAGCAGTTCTTC.

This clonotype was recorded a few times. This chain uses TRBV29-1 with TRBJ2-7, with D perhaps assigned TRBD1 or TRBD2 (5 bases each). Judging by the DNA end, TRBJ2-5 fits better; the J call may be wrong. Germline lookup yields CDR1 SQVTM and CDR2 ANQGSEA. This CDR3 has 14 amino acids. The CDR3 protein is CSAISGGAGETQYF. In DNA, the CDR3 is TGCAGCGCCATAAGTGGGGGAGCTGGAGAGACCCAGTACTTC.

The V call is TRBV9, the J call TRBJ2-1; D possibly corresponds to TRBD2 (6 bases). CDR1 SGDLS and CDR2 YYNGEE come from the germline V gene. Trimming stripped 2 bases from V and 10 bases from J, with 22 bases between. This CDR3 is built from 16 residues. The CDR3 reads CASSVSGTPYSSEQFF. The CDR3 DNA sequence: TGTGCCAGCAGCGTCTCGGGGACTCCCTACTCGTCGGAGCAGTTCTTC. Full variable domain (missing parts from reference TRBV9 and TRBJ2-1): DSGVTQTPKHLITATGQRVTLRCSPRSGDLSVYWYQQSLDQGLQFLIQYYNGEERAKGNILERFSAQQFPDLHSELNLSSLELGDSALYFCASSVSGTPYSSEQFFGPGTRLTVL.

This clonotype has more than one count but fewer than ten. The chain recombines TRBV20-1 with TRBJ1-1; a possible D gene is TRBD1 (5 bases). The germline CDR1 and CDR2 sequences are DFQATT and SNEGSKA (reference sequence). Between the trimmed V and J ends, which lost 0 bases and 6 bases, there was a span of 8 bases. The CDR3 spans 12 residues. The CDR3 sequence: CSARDLGAEAFF. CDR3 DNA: TGCAGTGCTAGAGATTTGGGGGCTGAAGCTTTCTTT.

CDR3 sequence (DNA): TGTGCCAGCAGTGAAAATGGGGTGTGGGAGACCCAGTACTTC. Translating gives CASSENGVWETQYF. The chain employs TRBV25-1 and TRBJ2-5, with D hard to call. Trimming cost V 2 bases and J 5 bases, with 12 bases left between them. Germline V gene lookup returns CDR1 MGHDK and CDR2 SYGVNS. The CDR3 length is 14 residues.

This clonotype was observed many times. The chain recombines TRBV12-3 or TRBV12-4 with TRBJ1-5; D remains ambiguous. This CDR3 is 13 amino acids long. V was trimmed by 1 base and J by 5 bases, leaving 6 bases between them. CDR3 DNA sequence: TGTGCCAGCAGTTTAGGGAGGGATCAGCCCCAGCATTTT. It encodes CASSLGRDQPQHF.

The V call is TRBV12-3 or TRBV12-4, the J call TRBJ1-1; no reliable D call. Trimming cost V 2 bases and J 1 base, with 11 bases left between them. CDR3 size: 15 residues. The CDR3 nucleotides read TGTGCCAGCAGTTTAAGGCGGATGAAGAACACTGAAGCTTTCTTT. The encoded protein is CASSLRRMKNTEAFF.

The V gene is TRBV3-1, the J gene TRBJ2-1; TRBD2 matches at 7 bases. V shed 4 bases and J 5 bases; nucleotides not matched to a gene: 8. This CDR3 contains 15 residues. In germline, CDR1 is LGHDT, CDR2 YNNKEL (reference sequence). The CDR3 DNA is TGTGCCAGCAGCCTGGGAGGGGCCGTCCACAATGAGCAGTTCTTC. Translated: CASSLGGAVHNEQFF.

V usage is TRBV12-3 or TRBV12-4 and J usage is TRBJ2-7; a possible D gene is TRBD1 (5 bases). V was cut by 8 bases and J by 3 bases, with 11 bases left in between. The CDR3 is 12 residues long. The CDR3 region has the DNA TGTGCCAGCCAGGGCACAATCTACGAGCAGTACTTC. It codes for CASQGTIYEQYF.

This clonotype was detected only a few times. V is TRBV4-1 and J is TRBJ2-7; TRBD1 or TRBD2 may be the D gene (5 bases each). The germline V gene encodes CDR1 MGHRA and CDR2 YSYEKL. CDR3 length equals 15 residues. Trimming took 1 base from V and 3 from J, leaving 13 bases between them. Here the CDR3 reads CASSQVGAENYEQYF. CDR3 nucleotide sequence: TGCGCCAGCAGCCAAGTCGGGGCAGAAAACTACGAGCAGTACTTC.

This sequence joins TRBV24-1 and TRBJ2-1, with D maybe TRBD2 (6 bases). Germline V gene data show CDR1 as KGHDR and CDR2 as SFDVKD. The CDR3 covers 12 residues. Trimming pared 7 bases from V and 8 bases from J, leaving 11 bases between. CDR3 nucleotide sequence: TGTGCCACCAGCGCGGGGTTCCATGAGCAGTTCTTC. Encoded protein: CATSAGFHEQFF.

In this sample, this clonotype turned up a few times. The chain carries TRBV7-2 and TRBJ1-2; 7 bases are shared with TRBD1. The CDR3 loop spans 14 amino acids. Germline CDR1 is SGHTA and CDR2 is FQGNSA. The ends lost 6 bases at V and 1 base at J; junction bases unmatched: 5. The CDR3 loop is CASRPTGNNYGYTF. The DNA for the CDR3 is TGTGCCAGCAGGCCGACAGGGAATAACTATGGCTACACCTTC.

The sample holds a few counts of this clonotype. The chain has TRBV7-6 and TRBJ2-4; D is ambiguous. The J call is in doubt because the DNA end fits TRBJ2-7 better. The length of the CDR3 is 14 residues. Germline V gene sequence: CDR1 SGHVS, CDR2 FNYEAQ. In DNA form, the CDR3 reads TGTGCCAGCAGCCCGCGTGCAGGATACTACGAGCAGTACTTC. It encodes CASSPRAGYYEQYF.

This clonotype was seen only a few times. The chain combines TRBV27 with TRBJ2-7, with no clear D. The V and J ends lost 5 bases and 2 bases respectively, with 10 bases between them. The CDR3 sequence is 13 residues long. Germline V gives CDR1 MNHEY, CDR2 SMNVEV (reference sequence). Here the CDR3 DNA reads TGTGCCAGCAGTCCGGTACCTACCTACGAGCAGTACTTC. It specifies CASSPVPTYEQYF.

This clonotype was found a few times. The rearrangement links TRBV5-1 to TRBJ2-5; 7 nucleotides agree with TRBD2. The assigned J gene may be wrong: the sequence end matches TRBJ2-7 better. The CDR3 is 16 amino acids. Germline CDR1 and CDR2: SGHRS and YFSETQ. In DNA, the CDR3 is TGCGCCAGCAGCTTGCGGGCGGGGGAAACCTCTAACGAGCAGTACTTC. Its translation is CASSLRAGETSNEQYF.

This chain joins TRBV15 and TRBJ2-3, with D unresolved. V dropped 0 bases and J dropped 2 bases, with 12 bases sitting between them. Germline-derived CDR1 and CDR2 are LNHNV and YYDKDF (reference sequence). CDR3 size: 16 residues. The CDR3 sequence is CATSRDMMGITDTQYF. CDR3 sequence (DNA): TGTGCCACCAGCAGAGATATGATGGGGATCACAGATACGCAGTATTTT.

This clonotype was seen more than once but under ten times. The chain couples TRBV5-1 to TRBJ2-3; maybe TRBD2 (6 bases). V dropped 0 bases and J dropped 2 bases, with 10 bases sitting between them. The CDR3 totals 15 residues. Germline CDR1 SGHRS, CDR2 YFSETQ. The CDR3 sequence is CASSLGGEPTDTQYF. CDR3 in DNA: TGCGCCAGCAGCTTGGGCGGGGAGCCCACAGATACGCAGTATTTT.

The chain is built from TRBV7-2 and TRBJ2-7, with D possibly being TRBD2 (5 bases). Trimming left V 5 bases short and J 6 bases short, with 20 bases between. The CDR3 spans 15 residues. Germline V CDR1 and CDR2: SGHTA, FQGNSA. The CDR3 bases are TGTGCCAGCAGCCTGAACGGGAACCGACTTGGCGAGCAGTACTTC. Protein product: CASSLNGNRLGEQYF.

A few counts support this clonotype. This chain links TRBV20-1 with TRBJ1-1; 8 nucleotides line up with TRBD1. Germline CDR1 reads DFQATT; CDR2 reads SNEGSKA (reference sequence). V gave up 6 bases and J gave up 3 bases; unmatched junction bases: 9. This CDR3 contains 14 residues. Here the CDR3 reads CSAPLDRGYTEAFF. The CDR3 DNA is TGCAGTGCACCACTCGACAGGGGCTACACTGAAGCTTTCTTT.

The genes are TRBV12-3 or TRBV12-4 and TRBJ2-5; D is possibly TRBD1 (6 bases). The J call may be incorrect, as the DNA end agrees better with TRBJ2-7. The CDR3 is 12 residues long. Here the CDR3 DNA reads TGTGCCAGCAGAACACAGGGTTACGAGCAGTACTTC. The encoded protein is CASRTQGYEQYF.